What follows describes a single TCR beta chain. Antigen specificity is unknown. The source of the sample is a study of T-cell reconstitution after alpha-beta-depleted transplantation in children. Study observations and caveats: A year had passed since transplant, and T-cell counts and diversity by then came mostly from newly produced T cells.

Unique molecular identifiers were incorporated into the prepared TCRbeta library. TCRdb reanalysed the PCR reads using MiXCR and keeps one entry per CDR3 protein. This repertoire shows approximately 490,000 distinct CDR3 sequences, roughly a tenth found once; its top ten account for 2%. V was pared by 2 bases and J by 2 bases, with 3 bases of the junction left unmatched. Per germline, CDR1 DFQATT and CDR2 SNEGSKA (reference sequence). The CDR3 extends over 14 amino acids. The rearrangement uses TRBV20-1 and TRBJ2-3; 8 bases are a match to TRBD2. Sequenced material: PBMCs, taken before TCRalphabeta/CD19-depleted stem cell transplant. This clonotype was obtained from a child aged 2-15 years with inherited bone marrow failure, due to receive a stem cell transplant. The CDR3 nucleotides are TGCAGTGCTAGACCGGGGGGGACCACAGATACGCAGTATTTT. It is translated as CSARPGGTTDTQYF.